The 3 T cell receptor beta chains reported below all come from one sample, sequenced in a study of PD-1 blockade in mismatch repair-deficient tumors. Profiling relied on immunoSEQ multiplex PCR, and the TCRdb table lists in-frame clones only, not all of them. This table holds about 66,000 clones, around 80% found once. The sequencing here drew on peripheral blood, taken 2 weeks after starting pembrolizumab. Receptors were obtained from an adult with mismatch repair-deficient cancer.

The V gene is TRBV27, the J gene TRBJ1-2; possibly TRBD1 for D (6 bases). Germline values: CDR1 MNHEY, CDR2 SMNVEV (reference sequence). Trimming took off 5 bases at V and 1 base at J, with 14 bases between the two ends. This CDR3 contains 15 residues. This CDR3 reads CASSPDRSRNYGYTF. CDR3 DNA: TGTGCCAGCAGTCCTGACAGGAGCCGTAACTATGGCTACACCTTC.

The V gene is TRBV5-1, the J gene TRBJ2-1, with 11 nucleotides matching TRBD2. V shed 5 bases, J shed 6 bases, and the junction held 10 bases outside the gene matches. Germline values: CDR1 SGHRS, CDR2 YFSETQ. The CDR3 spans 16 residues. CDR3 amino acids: CASRFTLAGGGNEQFF. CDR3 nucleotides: TGCGCCAGCAGGTTCACGCTAGCGGGAGGTGGCAATGAGCAGTTCTTC.

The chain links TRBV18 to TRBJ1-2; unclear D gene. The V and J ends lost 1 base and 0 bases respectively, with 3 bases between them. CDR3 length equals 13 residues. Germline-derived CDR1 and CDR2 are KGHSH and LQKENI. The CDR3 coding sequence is TGTGCCAGCTCACCACGTACTAACTATGGCTACACCTTC. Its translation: CASSPRTNYGYTF.